The clone carrying this T cell receptor (beta chain) was observed a single time. These data are taken from a study of blood T cell repertoires in COVID-19. Overall study: Donors in the United States, Italy and Spain gave samples during acute or convalescent COVID-19. The analysed material was cDNA or gDNA that came from T cells, B-cell-depleted T cells, or PBMCs.

Original data processing: Nucleated cell number was recorded as an estimate derived from reference gene primer amplification. The method was immunoSEQ multiplex PCR; TCRdb's version includes in-frame clones alone and lacks a portion of them. That table supplies the V and J calls and clone size; D and trimming were determined from the DNA. The table records around 94,000 clones, around 90% of them present only once. The CDR3 is 13 residues long. The junction had 6 bases not matched to a gene; V was cut back by 9 bases and J by 2 bases. CDR1 is MNHEY and CDR2 is SMNVEV in the germline V gene (reference sequence).

Material for sequencing was peripheral blood. The rearrangement links TRBV27 to TRBJ2-7; TRBD1 matches at 8 bases. This clonotype was obtained from a man between 18 and 29 years old with acute or convalescent COVID-19. The CDR3 DNA sequence: TGTGCCAGTCGGACAGGGTCCCCCTACGAGCAGTACTTC. Its translation: CASRTGSPYEQYF.